This T cell receptor (beta chain) was recovered during a study of T cells in Graves' hyperthyroidism and ophthalmopathy. The study, taken as a whole, reports: Blood also held most thyroid clonotypes expanded beyond 0.001.

Amplification of TCR beta CDR3 regions was performed using RNA transcripts as template. Carried out on the TCR CDR3, a first-round RT-PCR used the HTBI primer set. TCRdb independently ran MiXCR on the multiplex PCR reads; one entry per CDR3 protein. The sample has 360,000 or so distinct CDR3 sequences; approximately 19% are singletons. Germline V gene data show CDR1 as LNHNV and CDR2 as YYDKDF (reference sequence). V was shortened by 5 bases and J by 10 bases, with 18 bases between the two germline ends. This CDR3 comprises 13 residues. Not enrolled were patients with uncontrolled infection, other autoimmune disease, pregnancy or lactation. Notes on this clonotype: Its antigen is currently unknown.

The chain joins TRBV15 to TRBJ2-7; the D gene is possibly TRBD2 (6 bases). Sample: blood. The sequence derives from a woman between 18 and 30 years old with Graves' hyperthyroidism. The DNA of the CDR3 is TGTGCCACCAGCGGCCTCCTAGCGCGCGATCAGTACTTC. This sequence encodes CATSGLLARDQYF.